Below, 31 T cell receptor beta chains from the same sample are listed, as sequenced in a study of OX40 agonist ivuxolimab in advanced cancers. Clones were read by immunoSEQ multiplex PCR, and TCRdb kept only the in-frame ones, dropping some. The table shows 80,000 to 95,000 clones, with roughly nine tenths occurring only once. Here the sequenced sample was CD4+ or CD8+ T cells sorted from blood, taken in a trial of the OX40 agonist ivuxolimab. Source of these receptors: an adult with an advanced solid tumor such as melanoma, head and neck, liver or kidney cancer.

The gene calls are TRBV6-1 and TRBJ1-2; 11 bases are shared with TRBD1. Germline lookup yields CDR1 MNHNS and CDR2 SASEGT. The CDR3 totals 14 residues. V lost 8 bases and J lost 4; bases outside the gene matches: 6. CDR3: CASRGTGGTYGYTF. The CDR3 nucleotides read TGTGCCAGCCGGGGGACAGGGGGGACCTATGGCTACACCTTC.

V usage is TRBV7-2 and J usage is TRBJ2-3, with D uncertain. Trimming removed 5 bases from V and 6 bases from J, with 6 bases in between. Germline lookup yields CDR1 SGHTA and CDR2 FQGNSA. The CDR3 contains 11 residues. The CDR3 loop reads CASSVGDTQYF. The CDR3 coding sequence is TGTGCCAGCAGCGTGGGGGATACGCAGTATTTT. Full variable domain (rest looked up from reference TRBV7-2 and TRBJ2-3): GAGVSQSPSNKVTEKGKDVELRCDPISGHTALYWYRQSLGQGLEFLIYFQGNSAPDKSGLPSDRFSAERTGGSVSTLTIQRTQQEDSAVYLCASSVGDTQYFGPGTRLTVL.

This sequence joins TRBV27 and TRBJ2-3; possible D gene TRBD2, 5 bases. Germline V gives CDR1 MNHEY, CDR2 SMNVEV (reference sequence). With 4 bases removed from V and 2 bases from J, the gap between germline ends came to 13 bases. The CDR3 covers 15 residues. For the CDR3, the DNA is TGTGCCAGCAGTTCCGTGCGGGTGACCACAGATACGCAGTATTTT. It translates to CASSSVRVTTDTQYF.

This chain joins TRBV30 and TRBJ2-7, with 9 bases lining up with TRBD1. CDR3 size: 14 residues. Germline CDR1 and CDR2: GTSNPN and SVGIG (reference sequence). V trimming: 3 bases; J trimming: 6 bases; junction bases outside the gene matches: 9. DNA of the CDR3: TGTGCCTGGAGGGTTCCCGGGACAGGGTTCGAGCAGTACTTC. Its translation is CAWRVPGTGFEQYF.

The rearrangement uses TRBV27 and TRBJ1-2; tentative D call: TRBD1 (5 bases). The germline CDR1 and CDR2 sequences are MNHEY and SMNVEV (reference sequence). With 6 bases removed from V and 4 bases from J, the gap between germline ends came to 12 bases. This CDR3 contains 13 residues. The DNA for the CDR3 is TGTGCCAGCAGCACGCGGGGCGGCTATGGCTACACCTTC. It codes for CASSTRGGYGYTF.

The CDR3 nucleotides are TGTGCCAGCAGCTTAAGTCAGTCCTACGAGCAGTACTTC. It yields the protein CASSLSQSYEQYF. The chain links TRBV7-8 to TRBJ2-7; no firm D call. There are 13 residues in the CDR3. Trimming stripped 2 bases from V and 1 base from J, with 6 bases between. CDR1 SGHVS and CDR2 FQNEAQ come from the germline V gene.

This clone occurred once. The genes are TRBV2 and TRBJ1-2, with 9 nucleotides matching TRBD1. CDR3 length equals 15 residues. The germline CDR1 and CDR2 sequences are SNHLY and FYNNEI. V lost 7 bases, J lost 3 bases, and 9 bases stayed unmatched. CDR3 nucleotide sequence: TGTGCCAGCAACAAGCAGGGACAGGGAGACTATGGCTACACCTTC. Translation gives CASNKQGQGDYGYTF.

The rearrangement joins TRBV5-4 to TRBJ2-3; no clear D. The germline V and J ends were trimmed by 0 bases and 1 base, with 18 bases remaining between them. The CDR3 runs to 18 residues. The V gene's germline CDR1 is SGHNT and CDR2 YYREEE (reference sequence). The CDR3 here is CASSLVSRPGEGTDTQYF. The CDR3 DNA sequence: TGTGCCAGCAGCTTGGTTAGCCGTCCCGGCGAAGGCACAGATACGCAGTATTTT. Filled out from reference TRBV5-4 and TRBJ2-3, the complete variable domain reads ETGVTQSPTHLIKTRGQQVTLRCSSQSGHNTVSWYQQALGQGPQFIFQYYREEENGRGNFPPRFSGLQFPNYSSELNVNALELDDSALYLCASSLVSRPGEGTDTQYFGPGTRLTVL.

The V and J genes are TRBV7-3 and TRBJ2-3; possible D gene TRBD1, 5 bases. The CDR3 contains 15 residues. Germline V lookup: CDR1 SGHTA, CDR2 FQGTGA. V lost 5 bases and J lost 2, with 14 bases in between. CDR3 in DNA: TGTGCCAGCAGCCTCTCGACAGTCTACACAGATACGCAGTATTTT. Protein product: CASSLSTVYTDTQYF. Drawing the rest from reference TRBV7-3 and TRBJ2-3, the complete variable domain is GAGVSQTPSNKVTEKGKYVELRCDPISGHTALYWYRQSLGQGPEFLIYFQGTGAADDSGLPNDRFFAVRPEGSVSTLKIQRTERGDSAVYLCASSLSTVYTDTQYFGPGTRLTVL.

The V gene is TRBV7-2, the J gene TRBJ2-2, with D maybe TRBD1 (5 bases). Looked up from germline, CDR1 is SGHTA and CDR2 is FQGNSA. CDR3 length: 12 amino acids. The V end lost 2 bases, the J end lost 7 bases, and 5 bases lay between the germline ends. CDR3 region: CASSLRGGELFF. In nucleotides, the CDR3 is TGTGCCAGCAGCTTAAGGGGCGGGGAGCTGTTTTTT.

In this sample, this clone turned up a few times. This chain uses TRBV2 with TRBJ1-4, with D tentatively TRBD1 (6 bases). The germline V and J ends were trimmed by 6 bases and 10 bases, with 15 bases remaining between them. The germline V gene encodes CDR1 SNHLY and CDR2 FYNNEI. The CDR3 covers 13 residues. The CDR3 bases are TGTGCCAGCAGGAAGGACAGTTTTGGAAAACTGTTTTTT. Translation gives CASRKDSFGKLFF. Drawing the rest from reference TRBV2 and TRBJ1-4, the complete variable domain is EPEVTQTPSHQVTQMGQEVILRCVPISNHLYFYWYRQILGQKVEFLVSFYNNEISEKSEIFDDQFSVERPDGSNFTLKIRSTKLEDSAMYFCASRKDSFGKLFFGSGTQLSVL.

This chain connects TRBV27 to TRBJ1-1, with 12 bases that match TRBD1. Germline V gene data show CDR1 as MNHEY and CDR2 as SMNVEV (reference sequence). The CDR3 consists of 15 residues. With 3 bases clipped from V and 5 bases from J, the junction kept 4 bases outside the gene matches. The DNA for the CDR3 is TGTGCCAGCAGTTTCGGGGACAGGGGGCTTACTGAAGCTTTCTTT. Translated: CASSFGDRGLTEAFF.

In its sample, this clone was seen once. The genes are TRBV7-9 and TRBJ2-1, with 8 bases that match TRBD1. J lost 5 bases, V lost 5 bases, and 11 bases had no gene match. CDR1 and CDR2 (germline): SEHNR, FQNEAQ (reference sequence). The CDR3 totals 16 residues. The CDR3: CASSGPGQEGNNEQFF. The CDR3 nucleotides are TGTGCCAGCAGCGGACCGGGACAGGAGGGTAACAATGAGCAGTTCTTC.

The V call is TRBV6-1, the J call TRBJ1-6; no clear D. CDR3 size: 14 residues. V gave up 6 bases and J gave up 1 base, with 7 bases separating them. In germline, CDR1 is MNHNS, CDR2 SASEGT. Here the CDR3 reads CASSPRSYNSPLHF. CDR3 nucleotide sequence: TGTGCCAGCAGCCCTCGTTCCTATAATTCACCCCTCCACTTT.

This chain connects TRBV14 to TRBJ2-1; the D is unclear. V was cut by 1 base and J by 10 bases, with 11 bases left in between. The CDR3 is made up of 13 amino acids. Germline CDR1 reads SGHDN; CDR2 reads FVKESK. The CDR3 DNA sequence: TGTGCCAGCAGCCAAGTGGGCTTTGGGGAGCAGTTCTTC. Its translation is CASSQVGFGEQFF.

The chain couples TRBV19 to TRBJ2-6; TRBD1 might be the D (5 bases). CDR3 length: 16 residues. CDR1 and CDR2 (germline): LNHDA, SQIVND (reference sequence). Trimming took 4 bases from V and 0 from J, leaving 10 bases between them. The CDR3 spells CASSTQGASGANVLTF. In nucleotides, the CDR3 is TGTGCCAGTAGTACGCAGGGTGCCTCTGGGGCCAACGTCCTGACTTTC.

This chain connects TRBV5-4 to TRBJ2-7; 9 positions match TRBD1. The CDR3 consists of 14 residues. V trimming: 5 bases; J trimming: 5 bases; junction bases outside the gene matches: 8. CDR1 SGHNT and CDR2 YYREEE come from the germline V gene (reference sequence). In DNA, the CDR3 is TGTGCCAGCAGTCAGGGACAGGGCGTCCACGAGCAGTACTTC. Translated, it gives CASSQGQGVHEQYF.

The chain employs TRBV27 and TRBJ2-1, with D perhaps TRBD2 (7 bases). The germline V gene encodes CDR1 MNHEY and CDR2 SMNVEV (reference sequence). Trimming left V 3 bases short and J 7 bases short, with 22 bases between. The CDR3 has 17 amino acids. In DNA form, the CDR3 reads TGTGCCAGCAGTTTGGGGGGGCCGGGACTGGGCTCGAATGAGCAGTTCTTC. As protein: CASSLGGPGLGSNEQFF.

The V gene is TRBV19, the J gene TRBJ2-6, with 10 bases lining up with TRBD1. With 7 bases clipped from V and 1 base from J, the junction kept 1 base outside the gene matches. This CDR3 spans 15 amino acids. The V gene's germline CDR1 is LNHDA and CDR2 SQIVND (reference sequence). The CDR3 region is CASKDRGSGANVLTF. The CDR3 DNA follows: TGTGCCAGTAAGGACAGGGGGTCTGGGGCCAACGTCCTGACTTTC.

The CDR3: CASSPSLGGYTF. CDR3 sequence (DNA): TGTGCCAGCAGCCCCTCCCTGGGAGGCTACACCTTC. The chain carries TRBV7-3 and TRBJ1-2; D ambiguous. Looked up from germline, CDR1 is SGHTA and CDR2 is FQGTGA. Between the trimmed V and J ends, which lost 5 bases and 8 bases, there was a span of 12 bases. The CDR3 has 12 residues. The full variable domain, rest sourced from reference TRBV7-3 and TRBJ1-2, is GAGVSQTPSNKVTEKGKYVELRCDPISGHTALYWYRQSLGQGPEFLIYFQGTGAADDSGLPNDRFFAVRPEGSVSTLKIQRTERGDSAVYLCASSPSLGGYTFGSGTRLTVV.

The V and J genes are TRBV18 and TRBJ2-2, with 14 bases that match TRBD2. This CDR3 region has 16 residues. Germline trimming cut 6 bases from V and 0 bases from J; bases unmatched to any gene: 0. Germline-derived CDR1 and CDR2 are KGHSH and LQKENI. The CDR3 bases are TGTGCCAGCTCGGGACTAGCGGGAGCGAACACCGGGGAGCTGTTTTTT. Amino acids: CASSGLAGANTGELFF.

The gene calls are TRBV19 and TRBJ1-6; D uncertain. The CDR3 contains 13 residues. Germline V gene lookup returns CDR1 LNHDA and CDR2 SQIVND (reference sequence). Trimming stripped 6 bases from V and 7 bases from J, with 10 bases between. For the CDR3, the DNA is TGTGCCAGTAGGGCAGGCCCAAATTCACCCCTCCACTTT. It encodes CASRAGPNSPLHF.

The chain is built from TRBV5-1 and TRBJ2-5; D gene uncertain. CDR1 and CDR2 (germline): SGHRS, YFSETQ. Trimming took 0 bases from V and 0 from J, leaving 6 bases between them. The CDR3 totals 14 residues. CDR3 region: CASSLVPNQETQYF. Here the CDR3 DNA reads TGCGCCAGCAGCTTGGTTCCGAACCAAGAGACCCAGTACTTC.

The chain joins TRBV19 to TRBJ1-5, with D possibly TRBD1 on 5 matching bases. This CDR3 spans 17 amino acids. V dropped 3 bases and J dropped 5 bases, with 20 bases sitting between them. Germline V CDR1 and CDR2: LNHDA, SQIVND (reference sequence). The CDR3 nucleotides are TGTGCCAGTAGTATGCGGGTGGGACGTGACACCTATCAGCCCCAGCATTTT. Amino acids: CASSMRVGRDTYQPQHF.

In DNA form, the CDR3 reads TGTGCCAGCAGTGAAGAGTGGAAGAACTATGGCTACACCTTC. As protein: CASSEEWKNYGYTF. The rearrangement uses TRBV6-5 and TRBJ1-2; D is unclear. The V and J ends lost 5 bases and 2 bases respectively, with 12 bases between them. The CDR3 is 14 amino acids. The germline CDR1 and CDR2 sequences are MNHEY and SVGAGI.

The rearrangement uses TRBV5-6 and TRBJ1-4, with D perhaps TRBD1 (5 bases). The germline V gene encodes CDR1 SGHDT and CDR2 YYEEEE. V was clipped by 3 bases and J by 4 bases, with 10 bases between them. CDR3 size: 14 residues. The DNA of the CDR3 is TGTGCCAGCAGCTGGGGCGGATATAATGAAAAACTGTTTTTT. It yields the protein CASSWGGYNEKLFF.

The V call is TRBV19, the J call TRBJ1-2; no clear D gene. V lost 1 base and J 4 bases, leaving 10 bases between the germline ends. The germline V gene encodes CDR1 LNHDA and CDR2 SQIVND (reference sequence). There are 14 residues in the CDR3. CDR3 in DNA: TGTGCCAGTAGTATAGGGCACTTCCTCTATGGCTACACCTTC. It yields the protein CASSIGHFLYGYTF.

The V gene is TRBV13, the J gene TRBJ1-3; TRBD1 aligns across 8 bases. The length of the CDR3 is 14 residues. Trimming removed 6 bases from V and 4 bases from J; junction bases left unmatched: 5. CDR1 is PRHDT, CDR2 FYEKMQ, per germline (reference sequence). The CDR3 loop is CASSRGQGGNTIYF. CDR3 in DNA: TGTGCCAGCAGTAGAGGACAGGGAGGAAACACCATATATTTT.

The rearrangement joins TRBV5-1 to TRBJ2-1; a possible D gene is TRBD1 (6 bases). Germline CDR1 SGHRS, CDR2 YFSETQ. Trimming removed 1 base from V and 4 bases from J, with 12 bases in between. The CDR3 totals 15 residues. The CDR3 is CASSLTQGKYNEQFF. CDR3 sequence (DNA): TGCGCCAGCAGCTTGACCCAGGGGAAGTACAATGAGCAGTTCTTC.

The chain links TRBV19 to TRBJ1-1, with TRBD1 matching over 8 bases. With 3 bases clipped from V and 5 bases from J, the junction kept 5 bases outside the gene matches. This CDR3 spans 14 amino acids. CDR1 LNHDA and CDR2 SQIVND come from the germline V gene (reference sequence). The CDR3 spells CASSMDRVKTEAFF. DNA for the CDR3: TGTGCCAGTAGTATGGACAGGGTAAAGACTGAAGCTTTCTTT.

Comments on this clone: Other DNA sequences of this sample code for an identical CDR3. The chain recombines TRBV5-1 with TRBJ1-3, with D hard to call. The V gene's germline CDR1 is SGHRS and CDR2 YFSETQ. The CDR3 is 14 residues long. The V and J ends lost 0 bases and 0 bases respectively, with 4 bases between them. The CDR3 loop reads CASSLGSSGNTIYF. CDR3 DNA: TGCGCCAGCAGCTTGGGTTCCTCTGGAAACACCATATATTTT.